These 18 T cell receptor beta chains were sequenced from one sample in a study of shared clonotypes between healthy human individuals. TCRdb's table, derived via immunoSEQ multiplex PCR, lists solely in-frame clones and lacks some. The sample holds 950,000 to 1,200,000 clones, 70% to 80% seen once. Sequencing was performed on memory CD4+ T cells from PBMCs. Specified subset: CD45RA-negative fraction. The source of these receptors is a man younger than 35 in good health. Some clones in this sample may be carry-over from other donors' samples.

J is TRBJ2-7 and V is TRBV6-5, with D possibly being TRBD1 (5 bases). The V end lost 5 bases, the J end lost 2 bases, and 16 bases lay between the germline ends. The CDR3 is made up of 15 amino acids. The V gene's germline CDR1 is MNHEY and CDR2 SVGAGI. The CDR3 nucleotides read TGTGCCAGCAGTCCCAGCCAGGGTTCGACCTACGAGCAGTACTTC. It translates to CASSPSQGSTYEQYF.

This clone was picked up a small number of times. The rearrangement uses TRBV7-2 and TRBJ2-7; 12 nucleotides line up with TRBD1. Germline CDR1 reads SGHTA; CDR2 reads FQGNSA. After removal of 8 bases from V and 7 bases from J, the junction contained 9 bases not matched to a gene. The CDR3 has 14 amino acids. DNA of the CDR3: TGTGCCAGCCAGCGGGGACAGGGGGCGCGGGAGCAGTACTTC. It encodes CASQRGQGAREQYF.

The J gene is TRBJ2-7, the V gene TRBV27; 11 bases fit TRBD2. The germline gives CDR1 MNHEY, CDR2 SMNVEV (reference sequence). This CDR3 contains 16 residues. Germline trimming cut 2 bases from V and 2 bases from J; bases unmatched to any gene: 5. CDR3 coding DNA: TGTGCCAGCAGTTTAAGTAGCGGGAGGGCCCCCTACGAGCAGTACTTC. This sequence encodes CASSLSSGRAPYEQYF.

V gene TRBV4-3 combines with J gene TRBJ2-1; 13 bases fit TRBD2. The CDR3 is 18 residues long. CDR1 and CDR2 (germline): LGHNA, YSLEER. Germline trimming cut 4 bases from V and 8 bases from J; bases unmatched to any gene: 14. The chain's CDR3 is CASSPRRTSGRGGDEQFF. In DNA, the CDR3 is TGCGCCAGCAGCCCCCGACGGACTAGCGGGAGAGGGGGCGATGAGCAGTTCTTC.

This clone was observed a single time. V usage is TRBV5-4 and J usage is TRBJ2-7; no clear D. CDR1 and CDR2 from the germline V gene are SGHNT and YYREEE (reference sequence). Trimming shortened V by 0 bases and J by 3 bases, and 13 bases separated the two germline ends. CDR3 size: 15 residues. CDR3 amino acids: CASSLGGSQLYEQYF. The CDR3 nucleotides are TGTGCCAGCAGCTTGGGAGGTTCCCAACTCTACGAGCAGTACTTC.

This clone appeared a few times. The CDR3 coding sequence is TGTGCCAGCAGCGTAGATTCAGGGAGCTATGGCTACACCTTC. It encodes CASSVDSGSYGYTF. The V and J genes are TRBV9 and TRBJ1-2; a weak D match, TRBD1 (5 bases). Trimming removed 0 bases at V and 4 bases at J, with 10 bases between. Germline CDR1 and CDR2: SGDLS and YYNGEE. The CDR3 is made up of 14 amino acids.

The rearrangement joins TRBV5-1 to TRBJ1-2; TRBD1 matches at 7 bases. The CDR3 contains 17 residues. The V and J ends lost 0 bases and 3 bases, in that order; junction bases with no gene match: 11. Germline CDR1 reads SGHRS; CDR2 reads YFSETQ. The CDR3 nucleotides read TGCGCCAGCAGCTTGGACCCGACAGGGAAGATAGACTATGGCTACACCTTC. This encodes CASSLDPTGKIDYGYTF.

The chain recombines TRBV10-3 with TRBJ2-7; D not certain. V gave up 10 bases and J gave up 2 bases, with 12 bases separating them. Germline CDR1 ENHRY, CDR2 SYGVKD. CDR3 size: 12 residues. CDR3 region: CATVGDTYEQYF. CDR3 DNA: TGTGCCACCGTTGGAGACACCTACGAGCAGTACTTC.

This clone was found once. This sample includes further DNA sequences coding for the same CDR3. The chain combines TRBV6-1 with TRBJ2-5; 7 bases fit TRBD1. With 4 bases clipped from V and 5 bases from J, the junction kept 10 bases outside the gene matches. Germline V lookup: CDR1 MNHNS, CDR2 SASEGT. The CDR3 has 15 residues. The CDR3 spells CASSVLRQGAETQYF. CDR3 DNA sequence: TGTGCCAGCAGTGTGCTGAGACAGGGTGCGGAGACCCAGTACTTC.

There are a few counts of this clone. CDR3 in amino acids: CASSFYGQGDTGELFF. The CDR3 DNA reads TGCGCCAGCAGCTTCTACGGACAGGGGGACACCGGGGAGCTGTTTTTT. This chain uses TRBV5-1 with TRBJ2-2, with 10 bases that match TRBD1. Germline values: CDR1 SGHRS, CDR2 YFSETQ. The junction had 4 bases not matched to a gene; V was cut back by 2 bases and J by 3 bases. The CDR3 covers 16 residues.

The chain has TRBV28 and TRBJ1-4, with D possibly TRBD1 on 5 matching bases. Germline CDR1 and CDR2: MDHEN and SYDVKM. The CDR3 covers 19 residues. V was cut by 3 bases and J by 2 bases, with 22 bases left in between. CDR3 region: CASSFNLGGGDRTNEKLFF. As DNA, the CDR3 is TGTGCCAGCAGTTTCAATCTTGGCGGGGGGGATCGGACTAATGAAAAACTGTTTTTT. Complete variable domain (other parts from reference TRBV28 and TRBJ1-4): DVKVTQSSRYLVKRTGEKVFLECVQDMDHENMFWYRQDPGLGLRLIYFSYDVKMKEKGDIPEGYSVSREKKERFSLILESASTNQTSMYLCASSFNLGGGDRTNEKLFFGSGTQLSVL.

This clone has a handful of counts. This rearrangement joins TRBV28 to TRBJ1-1; D not resolved. Trimming cost V 3 bases and J 10 bases, with 12 bases left between them. The CDR3 is made up of 12 amino acids. The germline CDR1 and CDR2 sequences are MDHEN and SYDVKM. In DNA form, the CDR3 reads TGTGCCAGCAGTTTGACCCCAAAGCGAGCTTTCTTT. Translating gives CASSLTPKRAFF.

The chain couples TRBV6-1 to TRBJ1-3; TRBD1 agrees at 7 bases. Unmatched junction bases numbered 4, after V lost 6 bases and J lost 2 bases. Germline assignment: CDR1 MNHNS and CDR2 SASEGT. CDR3 length: 14 residues. The chain's CDR3 is CASRSTGTGNTIYF. CDR3 DNA sequence: TGTGCCAGCAGGTCGACAGGGACTGGAAACACCATATATTTT.

This chain links TRBV9 with TRBJ2-3, with D uncertain. Germline lookup yields CDR1 SGDLS and CDR2 YYNGEE. Trimming removed 0 bases from V and 5 bases from J, with 16 bases in between. The CDR3 has 16 residues. CDR3 sequence (DNA): TGTGCCAGCAGCGTAGGGAAGTTATTCGTGGGAGATACGCAGTATTTT. Protein: CASSVGKLFVGDTQYF.

The chain carries TRBV30 and TRBJ1-1; no firm D call. Looked up from germline, CDR1 is GTSNPN and CDR2 is SVGIG (reference sequence). Trimming cost V 2 bases and J 5 bases, with 9 bases left between them. The CDR3 contains 12 residues. As DNA, the CDR3 is TGTGCCTGGAGTTTGGAGGTTACTGAAGCTTTCTTT. This sequence encodes CAWSLEVTEAFF.

The rearrangement uses TRBV11-1 and TRBJ2-7; 9 nucleotides match TRBD1. This CDR3 is 17 amino acids long. Losses at the gene ends were 6 bases for V and 2 bases for J; bases not matched to a gene: 14. Germline-derived CDR1 and CDR2 are SGHAT and FQDESV (reference sequence). The CDR3 loop is CASSKQLPGQGTYEQYF. CDR3 sequence (DNA): TGTGCCAGCAGTAAACAACTTCCGGGACAGGGAACCTACGAGCAGTACTTC.

The rearrangement links TRBV5-1 to TRBJ2-1; no definite D call. The CDR3 contains 14 residues. Trimming removed 2 bases at V and 8 bases at J, with 14 bases between. Germline V gene lookup returns CDR1 SGHRS and CDR2 YFSETQ. The CDR3 loop is CASSLASGPDEQFF. CDR3 sequence (DNA): TGCGCCAGCAGCTTAGCGTCCGGGCCGGATGAGCAGTTCTTC. Full variable domain (rest looked up from reference TRBV5-1 and TRBJ2-1): KAGVTQTPRYLIKTRGQQVTLSCSPISGHRSVSWYQQTPGQGLQFLFEYFSETQRNKGNFPGRFSGRQFSNSRSEMNVSTLELGDSALYLCASSLASGPDEQFFGPGTRLTVL.

The V gene is TRBV18, the J gene TRBJ2-2; 8 bases map to TRBD1. Germline loops: CDR1 KGHSH, CDR2 LQKENI. The V segment lost 3 bases and the J segment 3 bases; nucleotides outside the gene matches: 6. This CDR3 has 16 residues. CDR3 nucleotides: TGTGCCAGCTCACCGCAGGGGGCTCGGGACACCGGGGAGCTGTTTTTT. As protein: CASSPQGARDTGELFF.